The 14 T cell receptor beta chains listed next were all sequenced from one sample in a study of blood T cell repertoires in COVID-19. TCRdb's copy holds only in-frame clones and misses some; the assay was immunoSEQ multiplex PCR. In the table there are 140,000 to 150,000 clones, over 75% of which are singletons. The sequencing sample was made of peripheral blood. The receptor source for this set is a young man with COVID-19, enrolled during active disease.

This clone was seen more than once but under ten times. This sequence joins TRBV30 and TRBJ1-5, with a possible D match to TRBD1 (5 bases). From germline, CDR1 is GTSNPN and CDR2 SVGIG (reference sequence). This CDR3 contains 13 residues. V lost 0 bases, J lost 6 bases, and 9 bases lay in between. The CDR3 DNA reads as TGTGCCTGGAGTGTCAGGGAAGGTCAGCCCCAGCATTTT. Residues: CAWSVREGQPQHF.

The chain is built from TRBV4-3 and TRBJ2-3; 11 bases are shared with TRBD2. This CDR3 comprises 15 residues. Trimming at V came to 3 bases and at J to 11 bases, leaving 10 bases not matched to a gene. The germline V gene has CDR1 LGHNA and CDR2 YSLEER. CDR3 region: CASSQEPGLAERQYF. The CDR3 DNA follows: TGCGCCAGCAGCCAGGAACCGGGACTAGCGGAGAGGCAGTATTTT.

This clone was found a few times. This chain links TRBV28 with TRBJ2-1, with 7 nucleotides matching TRBD2. This CDR3 contains 16 residues. With V trimmed by 7 bases and J by 3 bases, 12 bases remained unmatched. CDR1 and CDR2 from the germline V gene are MDHEN and SYDVKM. The CDR3, as DNA: TGTGCCAGCACCCTATCACCTAGCGGAGACTACAATGAGCAGTTCTTC. It is translated as CASTLSPSGDYNEQFF.

This clone has more than one count but fewer than ten. The J gene is TRBJ1-1, the V gene TRBV28, with a weak D call TRBD1 (6 bases). Trimming took off 4 bases at V and 7 bases at J, with 7 bases between the two ends. Germline V lookup: CDR1 MDHEN, CDR2 SYDVKM. The CDR3 has 11 residues. CDR3 loop: CASSSRGEAFF. The CDR3, as DNA: TGTGCCAGCAGTTCCAGGGGTGAAGCTTTCTTT.

The chain joins TRBV2 to TRBJ2-7; TRBD2 aligns across 8 bases. Trimming cost V 11 bases and J 4 bases; bases outside gene matches: 4. CDR3 length: 11 residues. Germline CDR1 is SNHLY and CDR2 is FYNNEI. CDR3 protein: CAGGLEYEQYF. CDR3 in DNA: TGTGCCGGGGGACTAGAGTACGAGCAGTACTTC.

In its sample, this clone was seen once. The chain is built from TRBV24-1 and TRBJ2-1; 9 positions agree with TRBD1. Germline V gene lookup returns CDR1 KGHDR and CDR2 SFDVKD. V was pared by 4 bases and J by 1 base, with 7 bases of the junction left unmatched. There are 17 residues in the CDR3. Written as DNA, the CDR3 is TGTGCCACCAGTGACGCATTAGGGACAGGGTCCTACAATGAGCAGTTCTTC. This gives the protein CATSDALGTGSYNEQFF.

The rearrangement uses TRBV12-3 or TRBV12-4 and TRBJ2-5; TRBD1 agrees at 8 bases. There are 13 residues in the CDR3. Trimming took 6 bases from V and 5 from J; bases not matched to a gene: 5. CDR3 coding DNA: TGTGCCAGCAGGACGGACAGGGCGGAGACCCAGTACTTC. It is translated as CASRTDRAETQYF.

CDR3 sequence: CASSLGRGRAGELFF. As DNA, the CDR3 is TGTGCCAGCAGCCTAGGACGCGGGAGGGCCGGGGAGCTGTTTTTT. This sequence joins TRBV7-2 and TRBJ2-2; 9 nucleotides align to TRBD2. CDR1 is SGHTA and CDR2 is FQGNSA in the germline V gene. CDR3 length: 15 residues. Losses at the gene ends were 5 bases for V and 6 bases for J; bases not matched to a gene: 7.

V and J are TRBV6-5 and TRBJ2-1, with 7 bases identical to TRBD2. This CDR3 contains 14 residues. V gave up 3 bases and J gave up 5 bases; unmatched junction bases: 4. Germline values: CDR1 MNHEY, CDR2 SVGAGI. The CDR3 here is CASSYWGGNNEQFF. CDR3 DNA: TGTGCCAGCAGTTATTGGGGAGGGAACAATGAGCAGTTCTTC.

The chain combines TRBV9 with TRBJ2-3; D may be TRBD2 (5 bases). There are 15 residues in the CDR3. The germline V and J ends were trimmed by 6 bases and 1 base, with 15 bases remaining between them. Germline CDR1 and CDR2: SGDLS and YYNGEE. The CDR3 sequence is CASTPLGRGTDTQYF. CDR3 sequence (DNA): TGTGCCAGCACTCCCCTTGGGCGGGGCACAGATACGCAGTATTTT.

This clone turned up a few times. This chain connects TRBV27 to TRBJ1-2, with 9 bases that match TRBD1. Germline CDR1 is MNHEY and CDR2 is SMNVEV (reference sequence). The J segment lost 6 bases and the V segment lost 3 bases, leaving 8 bases of the junction unmatched. The CDR3 is 15 amino acids. The CDR3 DNA is TGTGCCAGCAGTTTTTTTTCTCGGGACAGGGATGGCTACACCTTC. This encodes CASSFFSRDRDGYTF.

The chain is built from TRBV25-1 and TRBJ2-1; 7 bases are shared with TRBD1. Trimming at V came to 2 bases and at J to 2 bases, leaving 0 bases not matched to a gene. Germline V gives CDR1 MGHDK, CDR2 SYGVNS. The CDR3 is made up of 14 amino acids. The CDR3, as DNA: TGTGCCAGCAGTGAACAGGGGGCCTACAATGAGCAGTTCTTC. It specifies CASSEQGAYNEQFF. The full variable domain, completed using reference TRBV25-1 and TRBJ2-1, is EADIYQTPRYLVIGTGKKITLECSQTMGHDKMYWYQQDPGMELHLIHYSYGVNSTEKGDLSSESTVSRIRTEHFPLTLESARPSHTSQYLCASSEQGAYNEQFFGPGTRLTVL.

The chain is built from TRBV5-1 and TRBJ1-5, with D maybe TRBD1 (6 bases). Trimming stripped 0 bases from V and 6 bases from J, with 13 bases between. This CDR3 comprises 15 residues. Germline CDR1 and CDR2: SGHRS and YFSETQ. CDR3 coding DNA: TGCGCCAGCAGCTTGGAAGCAGGGGAGGGTCAGCCCCAGCATTTT. Translation: CASSLEAGEGQPQHF.

The CDR3 nucleotides read TGTGCCAGCACCCAGTCATTCGGGAACGAGCAGTACTTC. Protein product: CASTQSFGNEQYF. The chain has TRBV6-6 and TRBJ2-7; perhaps TRBD2 as D (5 bases). Trimming cost V 7 bases and J 5 bases, with 15 bases left between them. This CDR3 region has 13 residues. The germline gives CDR1 MNHNY, CDR2 SVGAGI (reference sequence).